This TCR beta chain was identified in a study of blood T cell repertoires in COVID-19 (dated by TCRdb to the early 2020s). Regarding the research as a whole: Samples from collaborators originated in the United States, Italy and Spain and spanned both the acute and convalescent phases of COVID-19. The prospective study material was composed of cDNA or gDNA derived from T cells, B-cell-depleted T cells, or PBMCs. Deeply sampled blood TCRbeta repertoires from subjects exposed to, actively infected with, or recovered from COVID-19 were included in the dataset. The repertoires were released in a freely available public database meant as a resource for research on the immune response to SARS-CoV-2. Samples came from the ongoing ImmuneRACE study (first 160 participants) plus 1,254 subjects from 6 global collaborators. The sample metadata nearly always contained a de-identified subject ID, COVID-19 status, age in years and sex. Where available, HLA class I and class II types were obtained from metadata supplied by the sample provider rather than from assay-based typing.

Results the study describes overall, beyond this receptor: Clinical and demographic metadata were provided uncurated, with the amount varying by source and participant.

TCRbeta CDR3 regions were amplified from genomic DNA using the immunoSEQ Assay, a bias-controlled multiplex PCR. The original pipeline was this. Nucleated cell counts per sample were estimated from amplification of reference gene primers within the assay. Sequence reads were collapsed and filtered to measure the absolute abundance of every unique TCRbeta CDR3 rearrangement. For each sample, productive Simpson clonality was calculated as the square root of Simpson's diversity index across productive rearrangements. Drawn from immuneACCESS, this table holds only the in-frame rearrangements with V and J called that TCRdb kept. Clones are partly lost; checked studies trace under half to an unresolved V gene and leave the rest unexplained. From that table come the V and J calls and clone size; the DNA was used to work out D and trimming. The table for this sample lists about 56,000 clones; 85% to 90% of them were counted only once. 43% of the sample rests with the top ten.

About this clone itself: Its antigen specificity is not known. Per-base quality was not reported, and no clone a single base away is much larger than it.

One collaborating source in Seattle enrolled patients during active infection and followed them longitudinally through the course of disease. The collaborating institutions used their own protocols to collect whole blood in K2EDTA tubes. For TCRbeta analysis, collaborators shipped samples as frozen whole blood, isolated PBMCs, or DNA extracted from either of those sample types. Per the germline V gene, SGHDT is the CDR1 and YYEEEE is the CDR2. The V end loses 3 bases and the J end loses 0 bases, and a stretch of 11 bases separates them. Its CDR3 holds 15 amino acids, cysteine through phenylalanine. Only the CDR3 part of the read is kept: 45 bases, read in frame from the first base.

The V and J segments used are TRBV5-6 and TRBJ2-3, with the D gene too uncertain to name. Sequenced material: peripheral blood. The origin of this receptor is a woman aged 55-75 years with COVID-19, enrolled during active disease. The DNA reads TGTGCCAGCAGCTCGGGTGATACCAGCACAGATACGCAGTATTTT. Its protein is CASSSGDTSTDTQYF.